The 20 T cell receptor beta chains below were found in one sample sequenced in a study of blood T cell repertoires in COVID-19. Some clones are missing from TCRdb's copy, which holds only in-frame ones; the method was immunoSEQ multiplex PCR. The table has 130,000 to 150,000 clones, about 80% seen once. The sample taken for sequencing was peripheral blood. These receptors were obtained from a man between 65 and 79 years old who had recovered from COVID-19.

This sequence joins TRBV27 and TRBJ1-5; 9 bases match TRBD1. The CDR3 loop spans 14 amino acids. Trimming took 6 bases from V and 2 from J; bases not matched to a gene: 2. Looked up from germline, CDR1 is MNHEY and CDR2 is SMNVEV (reference sequence). CDR3 amino acids: CASSGTGRNQPQHF. The CDR3 DNA is TGTGCCAGCAGCGGGACAGGGCGCAATCAGCCCCAGCATTTT.

The V call is TRBV5-1, the J call TRBJ1-5; D is perhaps TRBD1 (5 bases). Germline V gene lookup returns CDR1 SGHRS and CDR2 YFSETQ. Trimming cost V 0 bases and J 3 bases, with 10 bases left between them. This CDR3 has 15 residues. CDR3 in amino acids: CASSLEGRVNQPQHF. CDR3 bases: TGCGCCAGCAGCTTGGAAGGCAGGGTCAATCAGCCCCAGCATTTT.

The chain uses TRBV15 and TRBJ2-1; D remains ambiguous. V was pared by 0 bases and J by 5 bases, with 11 bases between. The CDR3 consists of 15 residues. Germline CDR1 LNHNV, CDR2 YYDKDF (reference sequence). CDR3 sequence: CATSRDSRPDNEQFF. The CDR3 DNA reads as TGTGCCACCAGCAGAGATAGTCGCCCGGACAATGAGCAGTTCTTC.

The V call is TRBV14, the J call TRBJ2-1; tentative D call: TRBD2 (6 bases). The V and J ends lost 4 bases and 10 bases respectively, with 14 bases between them. The CDR3 is 13 residues long. Germline values: CDR1 SGHDN, CDR2 FVKESK. The CDR3 sequence is CASSLGSGGEQFF. CDR3 DNA: TGTGCCAGCAGCCTAGGTAGCGGAGGGGAGCAGTTCTTC.

The chain couples TRBV30 to TRBJ2-5; TRBD2 is a possible D gene (6 bases). The CDR3 is 14 amino acids. V was pared by 1 base and J by 5 bases, with 14 bases between. Germline assignment: CDR1 GTSNPN and CDR2 SVGIG (reference sequence). CDR3 protein: CAWSGGTSGETQYF. The DNA for the CDR3 is TGTGCCTGGAGTGGAGGGACTTCTGGGGAGACCCAGTACTTC.

The chain combines TRBV5-1 with TRBJ1-1; no reliable D call. Germline-derived CDR1 and CDR2 are SGHRS and YFSETQ. The CDR3 has 13 residues. Trimming removed 6 bases from V and 3 bases from J, with 12 bases in between. Here the CDR3 DNA reads TGCGCCAGCAAAATGGGGAGGGACACTGAAGCTTTCTTT. Translating gives CASKMGRDTEAFF.

The chain has TRBV5-1 and TRBJ2-6; 8 bases match TRBD2. Trimming at V came to 0 bases and at J to 2 bases, leaving 4 bases not matched to a gene. Per germline, CDR1 SGHRS and CDR2 YFSETQ. The CDR3 totals 17 residues. The CDR3 bases are TGCGCCAGCAGCTTGGTAGCGGGGCCAACTGGGGCCAACGTCCTGACTTTC. It is translated as CASSLVAGPTGANVLTF.

The chain carries TRBV25-1 and TRBJ2-7, with D perhaps TRBD2 (5 bases). This CDR3 has 14 amino acids. From germline, CDR1 is MGHDK and CDR2 SYGVNS. V lost 2 bases and J 3 bases, leaving 11 bases between the germline ends. CDR3 in amino acids: CASSEGGNRYEQYF. The CDR3 DNA sequence: TGTGCCAGCAGTGAAGGAGGTAACCGCTACGAGCAGTACTTC.

This clone occurred a few times. The J gene is TRBJ2-7, the V gene TRBV6-5; weak D call: TRBD1 (6 bases). Deletions cut 11 bases from V and 4 bases from J, with 9 bases between. The CDR3 is made up of 10 amino acids. Germline lookup yields CDR1 MNHEY and CDR2 SVGAGI. In DNA form, the CDR3 reads TGTGCCGCCGGACAGTACGAGCAGTACTTC. It specifies CAAGQYEQYF.

This clone was counted a few times. This sequence joins TRBV7-9 and TRBJ1-4, with 9 bases matching TRBD1. The CDR3 covers 14 residues. The V and J ends lost 5 bases and 5 bases, in that order; junction bases with no gene match: 3. CDR1 is SEHNR and CDR2 is FQNEAQ in the germline V gene (reference sequence). The CDR3, as DNA: TGTGCCAGCAGCATAACAGGGGGCAATGAAAAACTGTTTTTT. The encoded protein is CASSITGGNEKLFF.

In this sample, this clone turned up a few times. This chain joins TRBV5-6 and TRBJ2-1, with 9 bases identical to TRBD2. J gave up 7 bases and V 4 bases, and 9 bases lay outside the gene matches. CDR1 and CDR2 (germline): SGHDT, YYEEEE. This CDR3 has 15 amino acids. The CDR3 coding sequence is TGTGCCAGCAGCGGCGATAGCGGGAGAGGGAATGAGCAGTTCTTC. Translated, it gives CASSGDSGRGNEQFF.

This chain connects TRBV12-5 to TRBJ2-7, with 7 bases lining up with TRBD1. J was trimmed by 1 base and V by 4 bases; bases with no gene match: 4. The CDR3 has 14 amino acids. Germline lookup yields CDR1 LGHNT and CDR2 FRNRAP. For the CDR3, the DNA is TGTGCTAGTGGTTGGGGGACAGCATCCTACGAGCAGTACTTC. It is translated as CASGWGTASYEQYF.

The V call is TRBV7-9, the J call TRBJ1-1; no clear D. Germline assignment: CDR1 SEHNR and CDR2 FQNEAQ (reference sequence). There are 13 residues in the CDR3. V lost 5 bases, J lost 2 bases, and 9 bases lay in between. The CDR3 here is CASSLLVNTEAFF. CDR3 DNA sequence: TGTGCCAGCAGCCTACTAGTTAACACTGAAGCTTTCTTT.

The V call is TRBV7-2, the J call TRBJ2-7; a possible D gene is TRBD1 (7 bases). The V end lost 4 bases, the J end lost 1 base, and 14 bases lay between the germline ends. Germline V gives CDR1 SGHTA, CDR2 FQGNSA. The CDR3 consists of 15 residues. This CDR3 is CASSWASGGSYEQYF. CDR3 DNA: TGTGCCAGCAGCTGGGCCTCAGGGGGGTCCTACGAGCAGTACTTC.

The chain combines TRBV7-2 with TRBJ2-6; TRBD1 might be the D (6 bases). The germline CDR1 and CDR2 sequences are SGHTA and FQGNSA. V shed 1 base and J shed 0 bases, with 10 bases lying between them. The CDR3 runs to 17 residues. CDR3 sequence: CASSLVMDSSGANVLTF. CDR3 DNA sequence: TGTGCCAGCAGCTTAGTAATGGACAGCTCTGGGGCCAACGTCCTGACTTTC.

The rearrangement uses TRBV19 and TRBJ2-3, with D unresolved. Per germline, CDR1 LNHDA and CDR2 SQIVND (reference sequence). CDR3 length: 15 amino acids. V lost 3 bases and J lost 1, with 11 bases in between. CDR3 nucleotide sequence: TGTGCCAGTAGTATCGGTCAGGAAGGCACAGATACGCAGTATTTT. This encodes CASSIGQEGTDTQYF.

The J gene is TRBJ2-5, the V gene TRBV14; TRBD1 agrees at 10 bases. The CDR3 has 15 amino acids. In germline, CDR1 is SGHDN, CDR2 FVKESK. Unmatched junction bases numbered 6, after V lost 4 bases and J lost 4 bases. The CDR3 bases are TGTGCCAGCAGCCTAATGACAGGGGGCGCAGAGACCCAGTACTTC. Protein product: CASSLMTGGAETQYF.

The J gene is TRBJ2-2, the V gene TRBV10-3, with TRBD2 identical over 8 bases. The germline CDR1 and CDR2 sequences are ENHRY and SYGVKD. V was clipped by 8 bases and J by 4 bases; unmatched bases: 15. The length of the CDR3 is 17 residues. The DNA of the CDR3 is TGTGCCATCTTCAAGCGGGAGTCTCGGGCCCCCACCGGGGAGCTGTTTTTT. It translates to CAIFKRESRAPTGELFF.

This clone was seen once. The rearrangement joins TRBV30 to TRBJ1-2, with 11 bases matching TRBD1. The CDR3 is 17 residues long. V lost 5 bases to trimming and J lost 4 bases; unmatched junction nucleotides: 15. Germline CDR1 and CDR2: GTSNPN and SVGIG (reference sequence). The CDR3 DNA follows: TGTGCCTGGGCTGTTCGGGACAGGGGGGTAGGGGGCTATGGCTACACCTTC. Translating gives CAWAVRDRGVGGYGYTF.

The DNA of the CDR3 is TGCAGCGGGGAGATAGGGTCATCCAACACCGGGGAGCTGTTTTTT. This translates into CSGEIGSSNTGELFF. The rearrangement joins TRBV29-1 to TRBJ2-2, with TRBD2 as a possible D gene (5 bases). V lost 7 bases and J 2 bases, leaving 17 bases between the germline ends. This CDR3 has 15 residues. The germline V gene encodes CDR1 SQVTM and CDR2 ANQGSEA.